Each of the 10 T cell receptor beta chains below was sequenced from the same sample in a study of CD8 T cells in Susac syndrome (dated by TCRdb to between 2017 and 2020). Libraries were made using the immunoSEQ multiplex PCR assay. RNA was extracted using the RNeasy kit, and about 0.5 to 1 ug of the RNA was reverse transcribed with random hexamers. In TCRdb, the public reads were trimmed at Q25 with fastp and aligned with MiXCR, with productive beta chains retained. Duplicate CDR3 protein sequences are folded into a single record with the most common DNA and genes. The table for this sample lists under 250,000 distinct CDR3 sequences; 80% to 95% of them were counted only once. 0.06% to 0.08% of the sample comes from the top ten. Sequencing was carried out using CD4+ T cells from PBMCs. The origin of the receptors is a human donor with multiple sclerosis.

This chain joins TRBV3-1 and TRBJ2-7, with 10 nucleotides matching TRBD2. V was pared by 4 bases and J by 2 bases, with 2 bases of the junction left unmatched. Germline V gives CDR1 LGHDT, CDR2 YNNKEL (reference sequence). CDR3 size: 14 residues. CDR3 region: CASSLSGRAYEQYV. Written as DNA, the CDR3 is TGTGCCAGCAGCCTGAGCGGGAGGGCCTACGAGCAGTACGTC.

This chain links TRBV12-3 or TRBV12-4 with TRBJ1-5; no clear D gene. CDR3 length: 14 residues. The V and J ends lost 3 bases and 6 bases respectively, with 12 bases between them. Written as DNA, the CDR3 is TGTGCCAGCAGTTTGGACCATTCGGCTCAGCCCCAGCATTTT. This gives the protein CASSLDHSAQPQHF.

Here the CDR3 DNA reads TGTGCCAGCAGTCTCAATACGGGGAGTGTCACTGAAGCTTTCTTT. Protein: CASSLNTGSVTEAFF. V usage is TRBV27 and J usage is TRBJ1-1, with D hard to call. V was pared by 5 bases and J by 4 bases, with 17 bases between. The V gene's germline CDR1 is MNHEY and CDR2 SMNVEV (reference sequence). There are 15 residues in the CDR3.

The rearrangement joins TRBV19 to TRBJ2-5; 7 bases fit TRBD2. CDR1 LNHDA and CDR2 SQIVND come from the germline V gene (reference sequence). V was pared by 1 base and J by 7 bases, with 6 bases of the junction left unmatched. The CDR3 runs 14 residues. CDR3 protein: CASSIGGGAGTQYF. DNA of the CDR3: TGTGCCAGTAGTATAGGGGGAGGGGCCGGGACCCAGTACTTC.

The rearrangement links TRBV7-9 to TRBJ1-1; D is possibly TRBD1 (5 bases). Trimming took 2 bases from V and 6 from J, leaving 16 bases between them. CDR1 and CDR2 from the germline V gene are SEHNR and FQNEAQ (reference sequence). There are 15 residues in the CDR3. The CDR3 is CASSLSGLVPAEAFF. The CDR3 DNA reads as TGTGCCAGCAGCTTATCGGGGCTCGTTCCCGCTGAAGCTTTCTTT.

CDR3 loop: CSARGDRDGYTF. CDR3 DNA sequence: TGCAGTGCTAGAGGCGACAGGGACGGCTACACCTTC. This rearrangement joins TRBV20-1 to TRBJ1-2; TRBD1 matches 7 bases. The V segment lost 1 base and the J segment 8 bases; nucleotides outside the gene matches: 4. The CDR3 runs to 12 residues. CDR1 is DFQATT and CDR2 is SNEGSKA in the germline V gene (reference sequence).

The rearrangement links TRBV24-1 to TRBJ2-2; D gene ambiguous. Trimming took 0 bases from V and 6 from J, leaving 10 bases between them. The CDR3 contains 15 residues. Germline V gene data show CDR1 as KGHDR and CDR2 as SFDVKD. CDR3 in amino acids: CATSDLTRPPGELFF. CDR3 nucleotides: TGTGCCACCAGTGATTTGACCCGACCACCCGGGGAGCTGTTTTTT.

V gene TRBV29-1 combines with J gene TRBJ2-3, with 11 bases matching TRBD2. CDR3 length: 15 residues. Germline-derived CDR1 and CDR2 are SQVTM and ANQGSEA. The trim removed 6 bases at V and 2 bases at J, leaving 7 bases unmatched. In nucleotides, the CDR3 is TGCAGCGTCTACGGACTAGCGGGTGACACAGATACGCAGTATTTT. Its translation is CSVYGLAGDTDTQYF.

CDR3: CSAPDKGSYNEQFF. In DNA, the CDR3 is TGCAGTGCCCCGGACAAGGGCTCCTACAATGAGCAGTTCTTC. This sequence joins TRBV20-1 and TRBJ2-1; perhaps TRBD1 as D (5 bases). The CDR3 length is 14 residues. Germline loops: CDR1 DFQATT, CDR2 SNEGSKA (reference sequence). Between the trimmed V and J ends, which lost 6 bases and 0 bases, there was a span of 12 bases.

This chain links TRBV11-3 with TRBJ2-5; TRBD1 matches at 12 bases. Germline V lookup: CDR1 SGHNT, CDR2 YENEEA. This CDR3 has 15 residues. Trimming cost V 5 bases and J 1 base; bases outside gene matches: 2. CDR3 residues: CASSPGQGAQETQYF. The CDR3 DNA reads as TGTGCCAGCAGCCCGGGACAGGGGGCCCAAGAGACCCAGTACTTC.